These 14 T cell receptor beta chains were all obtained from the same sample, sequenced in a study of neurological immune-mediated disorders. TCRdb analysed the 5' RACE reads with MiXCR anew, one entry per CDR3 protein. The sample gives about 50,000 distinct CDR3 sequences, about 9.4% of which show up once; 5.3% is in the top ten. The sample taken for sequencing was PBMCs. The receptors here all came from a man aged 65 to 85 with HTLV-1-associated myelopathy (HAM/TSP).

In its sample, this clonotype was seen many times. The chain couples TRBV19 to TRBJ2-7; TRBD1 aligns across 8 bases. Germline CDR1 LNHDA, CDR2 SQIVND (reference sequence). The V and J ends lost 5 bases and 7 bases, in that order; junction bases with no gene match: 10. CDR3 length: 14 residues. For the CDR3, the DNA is TGTGCCAGTAGTCCGGGGACAGGTACTTATGAGCAGTACTTC. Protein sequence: CASSPGTGTYEQYF. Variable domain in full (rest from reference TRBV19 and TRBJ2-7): DGGITQSPKYLFRKEGQNVTLSCEQNLNHDAMYWYRQDPGQGLRLIYYSQIVNDFQKGDIAEGYSVSREKKESFPLTVTSAQKNPTAFYLCASSPGTGTYEQYFGPGTRLTVT.

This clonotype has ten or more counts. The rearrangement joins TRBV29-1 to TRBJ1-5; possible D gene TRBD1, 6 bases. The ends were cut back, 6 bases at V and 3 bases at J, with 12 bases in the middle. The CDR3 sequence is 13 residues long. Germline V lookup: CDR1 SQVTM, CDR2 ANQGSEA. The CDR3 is CSVTTGLNQPQHF. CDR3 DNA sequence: TGCAGCGTGACGACAGGCCTCAATCAGCCCCAGCATTTT.

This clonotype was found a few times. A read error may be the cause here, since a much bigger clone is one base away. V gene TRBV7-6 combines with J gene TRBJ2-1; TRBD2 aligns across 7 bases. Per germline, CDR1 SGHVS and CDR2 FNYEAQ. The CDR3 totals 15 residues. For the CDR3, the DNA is TGTGTCAGCAAATCAAGCGGGGCCTCGTACAATGAGCAGTTCTTC. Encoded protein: CVSKSSGASYNEQFF.

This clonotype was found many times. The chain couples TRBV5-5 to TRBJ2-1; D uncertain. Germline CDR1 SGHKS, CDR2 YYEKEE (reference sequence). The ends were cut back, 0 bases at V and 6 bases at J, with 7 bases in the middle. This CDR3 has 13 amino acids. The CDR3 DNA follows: TGTGCCAGCAGCTTGGTTGGGTCCAATGAGCAGTTCTTC. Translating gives CASSLVGSNEQFF.

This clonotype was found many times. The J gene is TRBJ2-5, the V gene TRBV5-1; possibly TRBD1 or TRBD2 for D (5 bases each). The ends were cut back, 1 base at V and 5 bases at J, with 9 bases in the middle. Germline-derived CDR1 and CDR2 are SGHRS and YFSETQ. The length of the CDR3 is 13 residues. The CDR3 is CASSLRGVETQYF. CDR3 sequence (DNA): TGCGCCAGCAGCTTGCGAGGGGTGGAGACCCAGTACTTC.

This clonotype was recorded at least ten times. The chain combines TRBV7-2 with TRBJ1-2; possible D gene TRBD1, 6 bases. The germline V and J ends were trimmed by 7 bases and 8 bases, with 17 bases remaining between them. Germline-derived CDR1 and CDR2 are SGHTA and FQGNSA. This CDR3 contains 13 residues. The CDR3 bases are TGTGCCAGCACCCAGGGGCGATTTCTGGGCTACACCTTC. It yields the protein CASTQGRFLGYTF.

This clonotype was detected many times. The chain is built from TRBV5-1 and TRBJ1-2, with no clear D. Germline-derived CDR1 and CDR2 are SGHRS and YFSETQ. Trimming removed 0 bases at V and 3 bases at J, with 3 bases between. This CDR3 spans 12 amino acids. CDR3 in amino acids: CASSLGYYGYTF. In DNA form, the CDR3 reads TGCGCCAGCAGCTTGGGGTACTATGGCTACACCTTC.

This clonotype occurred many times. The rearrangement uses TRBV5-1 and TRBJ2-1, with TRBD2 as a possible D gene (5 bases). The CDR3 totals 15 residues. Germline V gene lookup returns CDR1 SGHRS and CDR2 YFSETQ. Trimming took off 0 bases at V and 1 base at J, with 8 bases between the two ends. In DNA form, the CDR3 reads TGCGCCAGCAGCTTGGTCCCGGGATCCTACAATGAGCAGTTCTTC. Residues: CASSLVPGSYNEQFF.

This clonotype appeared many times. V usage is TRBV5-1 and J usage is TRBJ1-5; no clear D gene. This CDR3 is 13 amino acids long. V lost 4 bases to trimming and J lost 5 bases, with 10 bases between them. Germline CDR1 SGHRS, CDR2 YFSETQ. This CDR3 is CASSEDGYQPQHF. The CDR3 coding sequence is TGCGCCAGCAGCGAGGACGGTTATCAGCCCCAGCATTTT.

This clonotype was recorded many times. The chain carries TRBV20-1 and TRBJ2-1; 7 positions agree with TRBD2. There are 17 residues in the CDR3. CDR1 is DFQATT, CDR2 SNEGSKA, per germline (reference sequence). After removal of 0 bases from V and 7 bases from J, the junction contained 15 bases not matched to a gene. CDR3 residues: CSARDWRVPGRGNEQFF. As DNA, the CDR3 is TGCAGTGCTAGAGATTGGCGGGTTCCGGGGAGGGGAAATGAGCAGTTCTTC.

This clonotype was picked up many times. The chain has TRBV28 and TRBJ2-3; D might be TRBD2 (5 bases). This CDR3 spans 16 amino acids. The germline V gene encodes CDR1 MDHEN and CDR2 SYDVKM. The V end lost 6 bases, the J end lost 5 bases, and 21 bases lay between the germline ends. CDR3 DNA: TGTGCCAGCAGGCGCGTAACCATCCCCGGAGGAGATACGCAGTATTTT. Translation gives CASRRVTIPGGDTQYF.

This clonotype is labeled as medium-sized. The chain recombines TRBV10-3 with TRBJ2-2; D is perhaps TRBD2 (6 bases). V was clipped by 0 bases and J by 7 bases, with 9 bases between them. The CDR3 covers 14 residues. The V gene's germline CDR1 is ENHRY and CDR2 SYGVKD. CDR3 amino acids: CAISESSGSGELFF. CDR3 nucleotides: TGTGCCATCAGTGAGTCCTCCGGGAGCGGGGAGCTGTTTTTT.

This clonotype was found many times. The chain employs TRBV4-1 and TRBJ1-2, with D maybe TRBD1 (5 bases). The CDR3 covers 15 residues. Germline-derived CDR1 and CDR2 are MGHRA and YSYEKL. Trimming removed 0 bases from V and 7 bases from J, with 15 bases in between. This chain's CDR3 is CASSQDLKGSGGYTF. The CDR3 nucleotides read TGCGCCAGCAGCCAAGACCTTAAGGGGTCAGGTGGCTACACCTTC.

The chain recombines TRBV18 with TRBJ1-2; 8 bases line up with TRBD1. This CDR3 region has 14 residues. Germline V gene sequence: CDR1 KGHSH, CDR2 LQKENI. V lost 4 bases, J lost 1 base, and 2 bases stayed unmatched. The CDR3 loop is CASSLTGDNYGYTF. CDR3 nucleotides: TGTGCCAGCTCACTGACAGGGGATAACTATGGCTACACCTTC.